This entry features one TCR beta chain sequence. Its antigen remains unknown. The entry originates in a study of T cells in Graves' hyperthyroidism and ophthalmopathy. About the study: Pretreatment peripheral blood was obtained at initial diagnosis. Study-wide findings and caveats: Ophthalmopathy cases were set apart from stable hyperthyroidism by a 13 V-J model.

The source material, RNA transcripts, was used to amplify TCR beta CDR3 regions. During a first-round RT-PCR of the TCR CDR3, the HTBI primer set was used. TCRdb fed the multiplex PCR reads into MiXCR, producing one record per CDR3 protein. The sample lists 530,000 or so distinct CDR3 sequences, 17% occurring once. The CDR3 is 16 residues long. In germline, CDR1 is MNHEY, CDR2 SVGEGT. Between the trimmed V and J ends, which lost 4 bases and 1 base, there was a span of 13 bases. Sequenced material: blood. The chain recombines TRBV6-2 or TRBV6-3 with TRBJ2-2; tentatively, D is TRBD2 (7 bases). This receptor was identified in a woman aged 18-30 years with Graves' ophthalmopathy. The CDR3 DNA reads as TGTGCCAGCAGTTCTGGGGGGGCCGGGAACACCGGGGAGCTGTTTTTT. It translates to CASSSGGAGNTGELFF.